This is a list of T cell receptor beta chains from one sample in a study of OX40 agonist ivuxolimab in advanced cancers. Sequencing was performed with immunoSEQ multiplex PCR; in TCRdb, only in-frame clones are kept and a portion is missing. The table shows approximately 78,000 clones, with about 82% occurring only once. Sequencing was performed on CD4+ or CD8+ T cells sorted from blood, taken in a trial of the OX40 agonist ivuxolimab. These receptors came from an adult with an advanced solid tumor such as melanoma, head and neck, liver or kidney cancer. The CDR3 runs from the conserved cysteine through the conserved F or W. The D gene is left open where the match is weak. Expanded clones are given a class, and other clones once, few, many or no size at all.

d_call	j_call	v_call	cdr3_length	clone_size	cdr3_nt	cdr3_aa
.	TRBJ1-1	TRBV30	13	.	TGTGCCTGGAGTTTTCAGGGGTCCACTGAAGCTTTCTTT	CAWSFQGSTEAFF
.	TRBJ1-1	TRBV2	11	.	TGTGCCAGCGAGGTGGGCACTGAAGCTTTCTTT	CASEVGTEAFF
TRBD1	TRBJ2-1	TRBV7-3	15	.	TGTGCCAGCAGTCGCGACAGGGGACCCTACAATGAGCAGTTCTTC	CASSRDRGPYNEQFF
.	TRBJ2-3	TRBV4-2	17	.	TGTGCCAGCAGCCAGCCCCCGTCCCGTGGAGGGTCGGATACGCAGTATTTT	CASSQPPSRGGSDTQYF
.	TRBJ2-7	TRBV5-1	15	.	TGCGCCAGCAGCCGCCCGGGACTCGCGACAGACGAGCAGTACTTC	CASSRPGLATDEQYF
TRBD1	TRBJ1-1	TRBV5-1	16	.	TGCGCCAGCAGCTTGAATACAGGGGGCGCCGGGACTGAAGCTTTCTTT	CASSLNTGGAGTEAFF
.	TRBJ1-5	TRBV18	15	.	TGTGCCAGCTCACCAACCGGAGGTAGCAATCAGCCCCAGCATTTT	CASSPTGGSNQPQHF
.	TRBJ2-1	TRBV4-2	16	.	TGTGCCAGCAGCTTGGGGGGCGGCCAACGGGACAATGAGCAGTTCTTC	CASSLGGGQRDNEQFF
.	TRBJ1-5	TRBV9	15	.	TGTGCCAGCAGCGTAGGGGGTTCGATTGCCCAGCCCCAGCATTTT	CASSVGGSIAQPQHF
TRBD1	TRBJ2-1	TRBV30	14	.	TGTGCCTGGAGTACCGGGACAGCCTACAATGAGCAGTTCTTC	CAWSTGTAYNEQFF
.	TRBJ2-3	TRBV7-7	13	.	TGTGCTAGCAGCTTAGCCAGCACAGATACGCAGTATTTT	CASSLASTDTQYF
TRBD1	TRBJ1-5	TRBV19	15	few	TGTGCCAGTAGTATGCCAGGGGGTGGATTGCGGCCCCAGCATTTT	CASSMPGGGLRPQHF
.	TRBJ1-4	TRBV7-8	14	once	TGTGCCAGCAGCTTTCGTCCAGGGTGGGAAAAACTGTTTTTT	CASSFRPGWEKLFF
.	TRBJ1-4	TRBV15	13	.	TGTGCCACCAGCGGTGCAGGGGATGAAAAACTGTTTTTT	CATSGAGDEKLFF
.	TRBJ1-5	TRBV7-2	13	.	TGTGCCAGCAGCTTAGATCTTAGCCAGCCCCAGCATTTT	CASSLDLSQPQHF
.	TRBJ1-5	TRBV7-3	13	.	TGTGCCAGCAGCTCAGGGAGGAATCAGCCCCAGCATTTT	CASSSGRNQPQHF
.	TRBJ1-2	TRBV6-1	15	.	TGTGCCAGCAGTGAAATAATGTTTGGGAACTATGGCTACACCTTC	CASSEIMFGNYGYTF
.	TRBJ2-7	TRBV27	12	.	TGTGCCAGCGCAACACAGGGTAATAAGCAGTACTTC	CASATQGNKQYF
.	TRBJ1-1	TRBV6-5	14	few	TGTGCCAGCAGTACACGGTCGGGGAACACTGAAGCTTTCTTT	CASSTRSGNTEAFF
.	TRBJ1-2	TRBV19	15	.	TGTGCCAGTAGTGTGGCGGCACAGTTGATCTATGGCTACACCTTC	CASSVAAQLIYGYTF
.	TRBJ1-1	TRBV5-5	11	.	TGTGCCAGCAGCTTTAACACTGAAGCTTTCTTT	CASSFNTEAFF
.	TRBJ2-2	TRBV18	12	.	TGTGCCAGCTCACCATGGGGCGGGGAGCTGTTTTTT	CASSPWGGELFF
TRBD1	TRBJ2-3	TRBV14	15	.	TGTGCCAGCAGCCCGACAGGGAAAGCCAGCGATACGCAGTATTTT	CASSPTGKASDTQYF
.	TRBJ2-3	TRBV5-1	14	.	TGCGCCAGCAGCGACGCCGGGACCACAGATACGCAGTATTTT	CASSDAGTTDTQYF
TRBD2	TRBJ2-1	TRBV7-9	17	.	TGTGCCAGCAGCTTAATGAGCGGGAGTAGCTCCTACAATGAGCAGTTCTTC	CASSLMSGSSSYNEQFF
.	TRBJ1-5	TRBV7-2	15	.	TGTGCCAGCAGCTTAGTCGCTGGGGCCAATCAGCCCCAGCATTTT	CASSLVAGANQPQHF
.	TRBJ2-4	TRBV11-3	13	.	TGTGCCAGCAGCTTAGCACAGGGAAACATTCAGTACTTC	CASSLAQGNIQYF
TRBD2	TRBJ2-1	TRBV11-1	15	.	TGTGCCACCAACAACGGGGCGGGGGGGCACAATGAGCAGTTCTTC	CATNNGAGGHNEQFF
.	TRBJ1-1	TRBV11-1	12	.	TGTGCCAGCAGGCGGAGTGGCACTGAAGCTTTCTTT	CASRRSGTEAFF
TRBD1	TRBJ1-1	TRBV5-1	14	.	TGCGCCAGCAGCTCGACAGGGGCCTCCTCTGAAGCTTTCTTT	CASSSTGASSEAFF
.	TRBJ1-3	TRBV2	14	.	TGTGCCAGCAGGTTGTCAGGGGCCGGAAACACCATATATTTT	CASRLSGAGNTIYF
.	TRBJ1-5	TRBV6-1	14	.	TGTGCCAGCAGTGAATGGGACAACGGGCAGCCCCAGCATTTT	CASSEWDNGQPQHF
.	TRBJ2-7	TRBV5-8	14	.	TGTGCCAGCGCCTTCCGGGGCTTAGCCTACGAGCAGTACTTC	CASAFRGLAYEQYF
TRBD2	TRBJ2-1	TRBV11-2	17	.	TGTGCCAGCAGCCTACCTCCAAGCGGGAGGGCTGAAGGTGAGCAGTTCTTC	CASSLPPSGRAEGEQFF
TRBD2	TRBJ2-7	TRBV9	16	.	TGTGCCAGCAGCGGGACTAGCGGGTTTAGCTCCTACGAGCAGTACTTC	CASSGTSGFSSYEQYF
.	TRBJ2-5	TRBV5-1	14	few	TGCGCCAGCAGCTTTAAGGGACTCCAAGAGACCCAGTACTTC	CASSFKGLQETQYF
.	TRBJ1-1	TRBV21-1	15	.	TGTGCCAGCAGCAAAGAGGGGCAGTTGAACACTGAAGCTTTCTTT	CASSKEGQLNTEAFF
.	TRBJ1-1	TRBV11-2	13	once	TGTGCCAGCAGCTTCGATGTGGTCACTGAAGCTTTCTTT	CASSFDVVTEAFF
.	TRBJ2-7	TRBV27	13	.	TGTGCCAGCAGTCCCTCAGGGCTCTACGAGCAGTACTTC	CASSPSGLYEQYF
TRBD2	TRBJ2-5	TRBV7-6	19	.	TGTGCCAGCAGCTTACGACCGAAGGTCGGGCGGGAGGGCCAGGAGACCCAGTACTTC	CASSLRPKVGREGQETQYF
.	TRBJ2-7	TRBV11-2	13	.	TGTGCCAGCAGCTTACCCCCTAGCGACGAGCAGTACTTC	CASSLPPSDEQYF
.	TRBJ1-2	TRBV7-6	13	.	TGTGCCAGCAGCTTAGACGTGGGCTATGGCTACACCTTC	CASSLDVGYGYTF
.	TRBJ1-2	TRBV27	15	.	TGTGCCAGCAGTTCATATGGCCGGACCCTGCGCGGCTACACCTTC	CASSSYGRTLRGYTF
.	TRBJ2-2	TRBV11-2	13	.	TGTGCCAGCCAGGACTCGAACACCGGGGAGCTGTTTTTT	CASQDSNTGELFF
.	TRBJ2-7	TRBV13	14	.	TGTGCCAGCAGCTCCGGGGATAGCTTCTACGAGCAGTACTTC	CASSSGDSFYEQYF
.	TRBJ1-2	TRBV9	14	.	TGTGCCAGCAGCGTAGAGTGGCAGGGAAGTCCCTACACCTTC	CASSVEWQGSPYTF
.	TRBJ1-1	TRBV19	14	.	TGTGCCAGTAGTATTGGTCAGACTAACACTGAAGCTTTCTTT	CASSIGQTNTEAFF
.	TRBJ2-2	TRBV2	12	once	TGTGCCAGCAGTGGACTAACCGGGGAGCTGTTTTTT	CASSGLTGELFF
.	TRBJ2-7	TRBV19	13	.	TGTGCCAGTAGTTTTACAGGGAATTACGAGCAGTACTTC	CASSFTGNYEQYF
.	TRBJ1-2	TRBV20-1	11	.	TGCAGTGCAGCCCAGCCTGAGGGCTACACCTTC	CSAAQPEGYTF
TRBD1	TRBJ2-2	TRBV5-1	15	once	TGCGCCAGCAGCTCTGGACAGGGCAACACCGGGGAGCTGTTTTTT	CASSSGQGNTGELFF
TRBD1	TRBJ2-1	TRBV29-1	14	.	TGCAGCGTTGACTGGACAGGGATCTACAATGAGCAGTTCTTC	CSVDWTGIYNEQFF